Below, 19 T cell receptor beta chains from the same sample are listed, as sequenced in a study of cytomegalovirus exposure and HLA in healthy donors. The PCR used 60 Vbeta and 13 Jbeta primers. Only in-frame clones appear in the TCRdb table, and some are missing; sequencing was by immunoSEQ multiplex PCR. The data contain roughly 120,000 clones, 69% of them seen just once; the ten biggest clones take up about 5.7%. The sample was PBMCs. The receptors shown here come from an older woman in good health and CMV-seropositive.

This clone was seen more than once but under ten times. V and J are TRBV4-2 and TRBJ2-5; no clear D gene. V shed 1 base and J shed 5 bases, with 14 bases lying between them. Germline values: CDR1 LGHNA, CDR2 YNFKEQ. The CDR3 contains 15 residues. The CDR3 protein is CASSQGVGGWETQYF. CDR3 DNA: TGTGCCAGCAGCCAAGGCGTCGGCGGATGGGAGACCCAGTACTTC.

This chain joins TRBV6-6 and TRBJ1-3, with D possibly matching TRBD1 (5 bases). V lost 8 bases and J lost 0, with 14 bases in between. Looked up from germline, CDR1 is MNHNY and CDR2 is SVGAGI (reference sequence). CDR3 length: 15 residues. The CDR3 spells CASSAGTRSGNTIYF. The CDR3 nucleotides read TGTGCCAGCTCCGCGGGGACCCGCTCTGGAAACACCATATATTTT.

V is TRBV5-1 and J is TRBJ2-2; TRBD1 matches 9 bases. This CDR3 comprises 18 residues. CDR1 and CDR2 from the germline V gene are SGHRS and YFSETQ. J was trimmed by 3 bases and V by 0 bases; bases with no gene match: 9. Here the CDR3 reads CASSLANTRTGDTGELFF. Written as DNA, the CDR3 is TGCGCCAGCAGCTTGGCAAATACGCGGACAGGGGACACCGGGGAGCTGTTTTTT.

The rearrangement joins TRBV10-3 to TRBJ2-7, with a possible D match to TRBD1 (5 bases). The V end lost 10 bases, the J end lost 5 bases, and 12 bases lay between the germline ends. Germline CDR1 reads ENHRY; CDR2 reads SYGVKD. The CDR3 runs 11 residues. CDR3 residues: CATLQQDEQYF. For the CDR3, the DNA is TGTGCCACCCTGCAACAGGACGAGCAGTACTTC.

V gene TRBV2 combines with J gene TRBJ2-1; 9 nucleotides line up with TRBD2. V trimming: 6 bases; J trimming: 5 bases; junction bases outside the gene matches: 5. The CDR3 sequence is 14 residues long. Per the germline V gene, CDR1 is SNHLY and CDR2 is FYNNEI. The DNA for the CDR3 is TGTGCCAGCAGCGGGACTAGCCTTAACAATGAGCAGTTCTTC. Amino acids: CASSGTSLNNEQFF.

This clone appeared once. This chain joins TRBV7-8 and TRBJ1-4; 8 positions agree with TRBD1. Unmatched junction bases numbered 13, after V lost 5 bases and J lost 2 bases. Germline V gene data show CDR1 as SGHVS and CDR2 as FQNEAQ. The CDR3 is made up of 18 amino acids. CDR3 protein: CASSTDRVARSTNEKLFF. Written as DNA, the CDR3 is TGTGCCAGCAGCACGGACAGGGTCGCCCGGTCCACTAATGAAAAACTGTTTTTT.

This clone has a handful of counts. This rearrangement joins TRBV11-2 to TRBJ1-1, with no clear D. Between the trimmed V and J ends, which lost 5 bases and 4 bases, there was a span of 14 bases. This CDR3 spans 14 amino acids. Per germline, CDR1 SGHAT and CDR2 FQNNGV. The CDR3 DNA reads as TGTGCCAGCAGCCCACAGATTCTTGTCACTGAAGCTTTCTTT. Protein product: CASSPQILVTEAFF. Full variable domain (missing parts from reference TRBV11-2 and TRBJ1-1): EAGVAQSPRYKIIEKRQSVAFWCNPISGHATLYWYQQILGQGPKLLIQFQNNGVVDDSQLPKDRFSAERLKGVDSTLKIQPAKLEDSAVYLCASSPQILVTEAFFGQGTRLTVV.

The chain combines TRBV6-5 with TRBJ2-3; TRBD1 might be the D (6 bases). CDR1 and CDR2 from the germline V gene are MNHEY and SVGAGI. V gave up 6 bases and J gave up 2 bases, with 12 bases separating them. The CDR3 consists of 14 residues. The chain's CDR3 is CASSFGGPTDTQYF. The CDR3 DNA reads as TGTGCCAGCAGCTTTGGGGGCCCCACAGATACGCAGTATTTT.

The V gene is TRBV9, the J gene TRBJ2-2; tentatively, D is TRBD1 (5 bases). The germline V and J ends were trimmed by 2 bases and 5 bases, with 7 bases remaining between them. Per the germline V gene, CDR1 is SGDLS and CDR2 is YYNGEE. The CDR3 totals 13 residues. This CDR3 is CASSVQGTGELFF. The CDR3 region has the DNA TGTGCCAGCAGCGTGCAGGGTACCGGGGAGCTGTTTTTT.

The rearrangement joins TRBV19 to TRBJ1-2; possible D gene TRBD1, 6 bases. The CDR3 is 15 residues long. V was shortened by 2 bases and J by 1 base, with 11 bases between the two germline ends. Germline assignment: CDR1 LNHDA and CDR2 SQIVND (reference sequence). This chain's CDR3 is CASSIPGALNYGYTF. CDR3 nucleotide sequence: TGTGCCAGTAGTATACCAGGGGCCCTTAACTATGGCTACACCTTC.

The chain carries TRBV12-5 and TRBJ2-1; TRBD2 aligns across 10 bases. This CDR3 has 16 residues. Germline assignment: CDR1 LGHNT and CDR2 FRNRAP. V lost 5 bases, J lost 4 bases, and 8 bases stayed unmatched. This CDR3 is CASGASGGATYNEQFF. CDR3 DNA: TGTGCTAGTGGTGCCAGCGGGGGGGCAACGTACAATGAGCAGTTCTTC.

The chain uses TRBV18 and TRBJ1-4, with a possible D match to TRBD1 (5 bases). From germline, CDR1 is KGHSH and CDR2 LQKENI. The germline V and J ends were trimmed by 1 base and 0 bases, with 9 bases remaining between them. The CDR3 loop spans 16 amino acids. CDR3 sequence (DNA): TGTGCCAGCTCACCACGGACACCAGCAACTAATGAAAAACTGTTTTTT. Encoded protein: CASSPRTPATNEKLFF. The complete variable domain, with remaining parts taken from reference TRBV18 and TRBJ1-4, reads NAGVMQNPRHLVRRRGQEARLRCSPMKGHSHVYWYRQLPEEGLKFMVYLQKENIIDESGMPKERFSAEFPKEGPSILRIQQVVRGDSAAYFCASSPRTPATNEKLFFGSGTQLSVL.

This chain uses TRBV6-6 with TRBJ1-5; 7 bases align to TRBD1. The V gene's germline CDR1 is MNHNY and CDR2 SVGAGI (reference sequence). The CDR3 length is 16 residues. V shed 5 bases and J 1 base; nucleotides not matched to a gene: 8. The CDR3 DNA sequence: TGTGCCAGCAGTACGCCCCCAGGGGGGAGCAATCAGCCCCAGCATTTT. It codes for CASSTPPGGSNQPQHF.

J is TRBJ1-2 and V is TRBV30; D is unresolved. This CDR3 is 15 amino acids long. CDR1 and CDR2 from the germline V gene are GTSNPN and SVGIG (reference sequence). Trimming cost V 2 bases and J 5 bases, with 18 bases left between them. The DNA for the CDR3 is TGTGCCTGGAGTAATCTTGGGGTCGGGGATTATGGCTACACCTTC. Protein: CAWSNLGVGDYGYTF.

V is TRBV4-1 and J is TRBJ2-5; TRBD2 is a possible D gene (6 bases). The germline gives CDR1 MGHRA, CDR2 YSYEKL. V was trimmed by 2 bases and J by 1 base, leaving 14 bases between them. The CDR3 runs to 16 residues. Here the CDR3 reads CASSQPGLGTQETQYF. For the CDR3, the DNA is TGCGCCAGCAGCCAACCGGGACTGGGGACCCAAGAGACCCAGTACTTC.

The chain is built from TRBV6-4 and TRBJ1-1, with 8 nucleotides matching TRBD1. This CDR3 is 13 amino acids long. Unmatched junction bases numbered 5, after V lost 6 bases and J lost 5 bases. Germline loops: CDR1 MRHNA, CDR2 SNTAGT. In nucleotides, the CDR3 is TGTGCCAGCAGCACACAGGGGGGTACTGAAGCTTTCTTT. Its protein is CASSTQGGTEAFF.

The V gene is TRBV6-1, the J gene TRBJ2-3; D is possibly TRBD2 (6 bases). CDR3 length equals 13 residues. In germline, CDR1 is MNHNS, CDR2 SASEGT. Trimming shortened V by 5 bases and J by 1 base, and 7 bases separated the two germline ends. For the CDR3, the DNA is TGTGCCAGCAGTCCGGGGGGCACAGATACGCAGTATTTT. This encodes CASSPGGTDTQYF.

The CDR3 nucleotides are TGTGCCAGCAGCTCAGACGGGGAGGGCTACGAGCAGTACTTC. This translates into CASSSDGEGYEQYF. This rearrangement joins TRBV4-2 to TRBJ2-7; 7 bases align to TRBD2. Germline assignment: CDR1 LGHNA and CDR2 YNFKEQ. The V segment lost 5 bases and the J segment 3 bases; nucleotides outside the gene matches: 7. The CDR3 extends over 14 amino acids.

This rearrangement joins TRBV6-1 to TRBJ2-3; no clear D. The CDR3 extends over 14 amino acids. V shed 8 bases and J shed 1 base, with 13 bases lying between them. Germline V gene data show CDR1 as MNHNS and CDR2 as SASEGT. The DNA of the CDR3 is TGTGCCAGCGTGGCGGCTATGGGCACAGATACGCAGTATTTT. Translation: CASVAAMGTDTQYF.